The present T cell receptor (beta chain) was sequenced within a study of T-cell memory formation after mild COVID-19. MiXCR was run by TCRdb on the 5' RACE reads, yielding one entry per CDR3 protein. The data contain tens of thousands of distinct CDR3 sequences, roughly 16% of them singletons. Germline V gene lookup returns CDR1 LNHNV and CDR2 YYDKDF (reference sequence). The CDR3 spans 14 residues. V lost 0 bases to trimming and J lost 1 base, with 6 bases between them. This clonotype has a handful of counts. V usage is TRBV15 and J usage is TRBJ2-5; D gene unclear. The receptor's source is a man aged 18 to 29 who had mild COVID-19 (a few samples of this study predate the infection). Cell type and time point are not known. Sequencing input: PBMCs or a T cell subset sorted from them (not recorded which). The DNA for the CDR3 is TGTGCCACCAGCAGAGACAGCCTCCAAGAGACCCAGTACTTC. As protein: CATSRDSLQETQYF.